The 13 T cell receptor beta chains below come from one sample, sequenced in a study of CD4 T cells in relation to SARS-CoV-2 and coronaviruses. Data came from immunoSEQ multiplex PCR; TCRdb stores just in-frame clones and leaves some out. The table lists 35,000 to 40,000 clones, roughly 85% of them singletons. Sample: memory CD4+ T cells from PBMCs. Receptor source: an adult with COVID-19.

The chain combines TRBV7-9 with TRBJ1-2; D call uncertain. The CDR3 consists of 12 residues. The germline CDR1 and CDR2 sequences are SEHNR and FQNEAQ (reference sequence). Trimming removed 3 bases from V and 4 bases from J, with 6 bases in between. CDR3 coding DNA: TGTGCCAGCAGCTTGGATGGCTATGGCTACACCTTC. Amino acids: CASSLDGYGYTF. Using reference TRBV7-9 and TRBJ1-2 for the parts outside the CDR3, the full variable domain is DTGVSQNPRHKITKRGQNVTFRCDPISEHNRLYWYRQTLGQGPEFLTYFQNEAQLEKSRLLSDRFSAERPKGSFSTLEIQRTEQGDSAMYLCASSLDGYGYTFGSGTRLTVV.

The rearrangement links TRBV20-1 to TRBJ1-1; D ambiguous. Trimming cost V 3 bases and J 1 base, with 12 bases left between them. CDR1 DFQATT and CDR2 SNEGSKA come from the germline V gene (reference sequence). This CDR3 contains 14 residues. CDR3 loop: CSASVGQSNTEAFF. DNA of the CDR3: TGCAGTGCTAGTGTCGGGCAGTCGAACACTGAAGCTTTCTTT.

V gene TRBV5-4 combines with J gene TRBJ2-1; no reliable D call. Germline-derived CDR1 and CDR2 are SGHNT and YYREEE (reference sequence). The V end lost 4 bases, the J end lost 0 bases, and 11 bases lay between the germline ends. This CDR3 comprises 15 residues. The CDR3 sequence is CASSPDASSYNEQFF. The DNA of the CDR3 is TGTGCCAGCAGCCCTGATGCGAGCTCCTACAATGAGCAGTTCTTC.

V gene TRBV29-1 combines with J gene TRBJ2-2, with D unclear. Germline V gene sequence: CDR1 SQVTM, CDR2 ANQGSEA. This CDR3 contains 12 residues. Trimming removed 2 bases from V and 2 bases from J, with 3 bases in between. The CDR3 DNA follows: TGCAGCGTTGAATCCAACACCGGGGAGCTGTTTTTT. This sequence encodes CSVESNTGELFF.

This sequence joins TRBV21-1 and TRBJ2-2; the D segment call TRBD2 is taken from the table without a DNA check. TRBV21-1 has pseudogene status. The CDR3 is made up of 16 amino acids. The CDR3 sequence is CASSKVLGSKYGELFF. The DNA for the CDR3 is TGTGCCAGCAGCAAAGTCCTCGGGAGTAAATACGGGGAGCTGTTTTTT.

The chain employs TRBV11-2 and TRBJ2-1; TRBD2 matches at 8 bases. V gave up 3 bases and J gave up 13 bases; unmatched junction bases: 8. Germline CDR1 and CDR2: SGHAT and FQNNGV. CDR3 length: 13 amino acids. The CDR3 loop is CASSFRSSGDQFF. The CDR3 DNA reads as TGTGCCAGCAGCTTTAGAAGTAGCGGGGACCAGTTCTTC.

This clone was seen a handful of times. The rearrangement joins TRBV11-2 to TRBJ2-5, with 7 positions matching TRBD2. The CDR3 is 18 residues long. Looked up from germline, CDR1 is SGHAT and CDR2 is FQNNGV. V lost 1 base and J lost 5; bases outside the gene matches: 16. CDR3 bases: TGTGCCAGCAGCTTAGGGGATCGAGTGGCGGGAGAGTTGGAGACCCAGTACTTC. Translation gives CASSLGDRVAGELETQYF.

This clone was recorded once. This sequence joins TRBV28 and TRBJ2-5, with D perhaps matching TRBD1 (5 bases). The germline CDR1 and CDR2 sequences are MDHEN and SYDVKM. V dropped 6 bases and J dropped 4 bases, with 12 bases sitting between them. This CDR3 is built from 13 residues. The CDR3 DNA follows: TGTGCCAGCAGGAAACAGGACGCAGAGACCCAGTACTTC. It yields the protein CASRKQDAETQYF.

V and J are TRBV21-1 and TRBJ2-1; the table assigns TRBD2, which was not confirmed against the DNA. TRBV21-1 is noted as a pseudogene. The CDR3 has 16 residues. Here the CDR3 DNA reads TGTGCCAGCCGCTCATTGCGGCTAAGGACTAACAATGAGCAGTTCTTC. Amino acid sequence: CASRSLRLRTNNEQFF.

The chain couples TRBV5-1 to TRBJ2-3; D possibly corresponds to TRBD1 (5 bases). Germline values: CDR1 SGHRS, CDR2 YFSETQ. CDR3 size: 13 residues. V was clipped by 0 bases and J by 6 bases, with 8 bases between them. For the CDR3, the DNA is TGCGCCAGCAGCTTGGAGGGGATCGATACGCAGTATTTT. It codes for CASSLEGIDTQYF.

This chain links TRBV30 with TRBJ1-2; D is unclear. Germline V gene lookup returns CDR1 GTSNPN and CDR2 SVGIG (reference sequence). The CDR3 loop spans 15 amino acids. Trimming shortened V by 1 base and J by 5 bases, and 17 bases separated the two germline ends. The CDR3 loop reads CAWSGRWGNGYGYTF. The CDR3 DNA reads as TGTGCCTGGAGTGGAAGATGGGGTAACGGGTATGGCTACACCTTC. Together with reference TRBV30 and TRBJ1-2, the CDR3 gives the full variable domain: SQTIHQWPATLVQPVGSPLSLECTVEGTSNPNLYWYRQAAGRGLQLLFYSVGIGQISSEVPQNLSASRPQDRQFILSSKKLLLSDSGFYLCAWSGRWGNGYGYTFGSGTRLTVV.

CDR3 DNA sequence: TGCGCCAGCAGCCAAGAGGGGGCGCAAGAGACCCAGTACTTC. This codes for CASSQEGAQETQYF. The chain couples TRBV4-1 to TRBJ2-5, with D possibly being TRBD1 (6 bases). Germline CDR1 is MGHRA and CDR2 is YSYEKL. V was shortened by 0 bases and J by 2 bases, with 7 bases between the two germline ends. CDR3 size: 14 residues.

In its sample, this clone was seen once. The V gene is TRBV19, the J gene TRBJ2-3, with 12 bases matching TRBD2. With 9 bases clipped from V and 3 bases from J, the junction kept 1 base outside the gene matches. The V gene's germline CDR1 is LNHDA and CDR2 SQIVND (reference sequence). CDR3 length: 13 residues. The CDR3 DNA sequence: TGTGCCAGGACTAGCGGGAGTACAGATACGCAGTATTTT. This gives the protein CARTSGSTDTQYF.